A single TCR beta chain is shown here with its context. This specimen comes from a study of blood T cell repertoires in COVID-19. TCRdb's copy holds only in-frame clones and misses some; the assay was immunoSEQ multiplex PCR. The profile shows 250,000 or so clones, over 65% of them singletons. V dropped 0 bases and J dropped 2 bases, with 12 bases sitting between them. Germline V gene sequence: CDR1 SGHKS, CDR2 YYEKEE (reference sequence). This CDR3 contains 16 residues. The sample taken for sequencing was peripheral blood. This TCR came from an elderly woman with acute or convalescent COVID-19. This chain links TRBV5-5 with TRBJ1-5; TRBD1 is a possible D gene (6 bases). The CDR3 reads CASSLAGGGRNQPQHF. As DNA, the CDR3 is TGTGCCAGCAGCTTGGCCGGGGGGGGCCGCAATCAGCCCCAGCATTTT.